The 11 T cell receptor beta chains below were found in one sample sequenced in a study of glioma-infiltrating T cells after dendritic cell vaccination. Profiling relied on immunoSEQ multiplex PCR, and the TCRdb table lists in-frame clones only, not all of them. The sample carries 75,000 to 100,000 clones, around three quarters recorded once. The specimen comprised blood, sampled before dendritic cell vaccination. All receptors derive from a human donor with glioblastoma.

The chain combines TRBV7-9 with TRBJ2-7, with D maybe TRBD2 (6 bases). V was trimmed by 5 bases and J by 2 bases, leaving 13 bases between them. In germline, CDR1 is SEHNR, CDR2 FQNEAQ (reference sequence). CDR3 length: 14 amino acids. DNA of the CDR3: TGTGCCAGCAGCCCGCGGGACGGAACCTACGAGCAGTACTTC. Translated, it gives CASSPRDGTYEQYF.

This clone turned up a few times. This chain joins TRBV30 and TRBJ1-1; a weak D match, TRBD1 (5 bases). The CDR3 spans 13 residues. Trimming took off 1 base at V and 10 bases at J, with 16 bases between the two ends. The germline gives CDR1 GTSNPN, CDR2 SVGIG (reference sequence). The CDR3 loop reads CAWSGSPTRGAFF. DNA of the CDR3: TGTGCCTGGAGTGGCAGTCCTACAAGGGGAGCTTTCTTT.

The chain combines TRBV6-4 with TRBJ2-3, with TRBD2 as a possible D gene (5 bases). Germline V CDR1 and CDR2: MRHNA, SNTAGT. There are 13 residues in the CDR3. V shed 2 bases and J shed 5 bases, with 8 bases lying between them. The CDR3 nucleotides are TGTGCCAGCAGTGACAACGAGGGAGATACGCAGTATTTT. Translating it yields CASSDNEGDTQYF.

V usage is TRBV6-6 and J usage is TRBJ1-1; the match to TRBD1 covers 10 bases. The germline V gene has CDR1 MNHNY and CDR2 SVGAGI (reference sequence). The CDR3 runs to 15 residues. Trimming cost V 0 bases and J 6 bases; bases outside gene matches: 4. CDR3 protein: CASSYSIGTGAEAFF. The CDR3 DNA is TGTGCCAGCAGTTACTCGATCGGGACAGGGGCTGAAGCTTTCTTT.

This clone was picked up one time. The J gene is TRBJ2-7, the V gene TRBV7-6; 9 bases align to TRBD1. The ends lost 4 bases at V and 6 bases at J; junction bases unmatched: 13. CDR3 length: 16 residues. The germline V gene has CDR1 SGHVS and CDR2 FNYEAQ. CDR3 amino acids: CASSSEQGALKSEQYF. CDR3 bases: TGTGCCAGCAGCTCGGAACAGGGGGCCTTAAAGTCCGAGCAGTACTTC. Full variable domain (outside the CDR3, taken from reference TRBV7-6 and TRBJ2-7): GAGVSQSPRYKVTKRGQDVALRCDPISGHVSLYWYRQALGQGPEFLTYFNYEAQQDKSGLPNDRFSAERPEGSISTLTIQRTEQRDSAMYRCASSSEQGALKSEQYFGPGTRLTVT.

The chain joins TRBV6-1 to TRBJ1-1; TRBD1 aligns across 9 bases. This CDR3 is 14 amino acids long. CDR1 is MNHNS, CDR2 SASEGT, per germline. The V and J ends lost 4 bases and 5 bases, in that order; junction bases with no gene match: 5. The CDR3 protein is CASSVGTGRTEAFF. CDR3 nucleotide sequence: TGTGCCAGCAGTGTAGGGACAGGGAGGACTGAAGCTTTCTTT.

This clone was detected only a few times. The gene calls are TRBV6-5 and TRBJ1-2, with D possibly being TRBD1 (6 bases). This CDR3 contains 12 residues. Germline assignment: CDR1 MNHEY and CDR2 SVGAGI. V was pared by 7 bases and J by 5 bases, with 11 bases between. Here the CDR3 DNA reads TGTGCCAGCACTTCAGGGGTGTATGGCTACACCTTC. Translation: CASTSGVYGYTF.

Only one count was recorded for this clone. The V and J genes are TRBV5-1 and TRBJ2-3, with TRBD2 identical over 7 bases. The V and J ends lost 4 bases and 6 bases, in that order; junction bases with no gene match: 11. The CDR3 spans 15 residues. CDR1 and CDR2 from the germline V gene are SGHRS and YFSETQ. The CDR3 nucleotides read TGCGCCAGCAGCGGGGGACTTCACGGGAGGGATACGCAGTATTTT. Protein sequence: CASSGGLHGRDTQYF. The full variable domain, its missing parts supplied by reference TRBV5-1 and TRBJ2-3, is KAGVTQTPRYLIKTRGQQVTLSCSPISGHRSVSWYQQTPGQGLQFLFEYFSETQRNKGNFPGRFSGRQFSNSRSEMNVSTLELGDSALYLCASSGGLHGRDTQYFGPGTRLTVL.

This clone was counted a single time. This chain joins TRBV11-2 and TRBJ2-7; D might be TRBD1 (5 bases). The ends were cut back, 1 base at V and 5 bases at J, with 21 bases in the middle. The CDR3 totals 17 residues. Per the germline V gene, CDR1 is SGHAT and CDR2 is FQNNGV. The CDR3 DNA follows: TGTGCCAGCAGCTTAGTGGTTTTTGTGACAGACAGCGACGAGCAGTACTTC. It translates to CASSLVVFVTDSDEQYF. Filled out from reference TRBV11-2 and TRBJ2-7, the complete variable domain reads EAGVAQSPRYKIIEKRQSVAFWCNPISGHATLYWYQQILGQGPKLLIQFQNNGVVDDSQLPKDRFSAERLKGVDSTLKIQPAKLEDSAVYLCASSLVVFVTDSDEQYFGPGTRLTVT.

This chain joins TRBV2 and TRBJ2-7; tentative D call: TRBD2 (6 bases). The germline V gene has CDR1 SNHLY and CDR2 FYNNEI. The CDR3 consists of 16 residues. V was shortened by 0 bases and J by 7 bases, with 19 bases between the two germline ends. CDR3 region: CASSEAGAAGIGEQYF. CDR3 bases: TGTGCCAGCAGTGAAGCGGGAGCTGCGGGAATAGGAGAGCAGTACTTC.

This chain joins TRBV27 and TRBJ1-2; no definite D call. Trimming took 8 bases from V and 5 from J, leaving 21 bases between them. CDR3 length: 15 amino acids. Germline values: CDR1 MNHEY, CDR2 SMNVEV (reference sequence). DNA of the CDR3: TGTGCCAGCGGTCCGGCCCAGACGGAGGCTTATGGCTACACCTTC. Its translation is CASGPAQTEAYGYTF.